Sequencing of this T cell receptor beta chain was carried out in a study of tumor-infiltrating lymphocytes in primary liver carcinoma. Study summary: There were roughly 3.5 to 7.5 million productive TCRbeta reads per sample, a yield similar across tissue types.

Whole-study findings and limits: No comparison of CD4+ and CD8+ repertoires was made, since the samples were bulk unsorted. Pairs comparing tumor with adjacent tissue or blood overlapped less than pairs drawn from tumor regions.

The CDR3 spans 14 residues. Germline assignment: CDR1 SGHNT and CDR2 YYREEE (reference sequence). Both blood RNA, taken from unsorted whole blood, and germline DNA were extracted. Donors were untreated and chronically infected with HBV. Using a constant-region primer together with ProtoScript II reverse transcriptase, TCR beta cDNA was made from around 500 ng of total RNA. The TCR beta library was amplified through three nested multiplex PCR rounds in a modified ARM-PCR procedure. The first two PCR rounds used TRBV1-TRBV30 forward primers with a C-beta reverse primer, 9 to 11 cycles each. TCRdb redid the calling of the multiplex PCR reads with MiXCR, one entry per CDR3 protein. The repertoire holds more than 150,000 distinct CDR3 sequences, with less than 65% as singletons. Notes on this clonotype: Its antigen is currently unknown. The junction and the germline gene differ at one end; a read error may be behind it.

The sample was peripheral blood. The receptor comes from a man between 35 and 55 years old with primary liver carcinoma and hepatitis B virus infection. The genes are TRBV5-4 and TRBJ2-7; no firm D call. As DNA, the CDR3 is TGTGCCAGCAGCCCGATGGCAGGAACCTACAAGCAGTACTTC. Translation: CASSPMAGTYKQYF.